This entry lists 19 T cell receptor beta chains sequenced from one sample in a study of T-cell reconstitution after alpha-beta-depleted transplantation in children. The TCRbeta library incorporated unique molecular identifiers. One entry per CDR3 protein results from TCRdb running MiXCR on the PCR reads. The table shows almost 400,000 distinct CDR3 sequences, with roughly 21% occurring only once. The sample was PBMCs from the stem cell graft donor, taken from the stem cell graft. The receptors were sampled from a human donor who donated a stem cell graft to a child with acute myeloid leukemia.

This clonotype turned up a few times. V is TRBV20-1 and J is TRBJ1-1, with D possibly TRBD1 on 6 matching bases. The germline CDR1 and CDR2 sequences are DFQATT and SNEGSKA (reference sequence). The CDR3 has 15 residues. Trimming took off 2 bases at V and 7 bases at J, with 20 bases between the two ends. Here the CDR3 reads CSARIPRTAKNEAFF. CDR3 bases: TGCAGTGCTAGAATCCCCCGGACAGCGAAGAATGAAGCTTTCTTT.

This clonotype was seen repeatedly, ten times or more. This CDR3 reads CSARRPGGGGGIYGYTF. CDR3 nucleotides: TGCAGTGCTAGAAGGCCAGGCGGTGGGGGGGGAATATATGGCTACACCTTC. V and J are TRBV20-1 and TRBJ1-2; weak D call: TRBD1 (5 bases). Germline-derived CDR1 and CDR2 are DFQATT and SNEGSKA (reference sequence). The CDR3 is 17 residues long. Trimming pared 2 bases from V and 5 bases from J, leaving 24 bases between.

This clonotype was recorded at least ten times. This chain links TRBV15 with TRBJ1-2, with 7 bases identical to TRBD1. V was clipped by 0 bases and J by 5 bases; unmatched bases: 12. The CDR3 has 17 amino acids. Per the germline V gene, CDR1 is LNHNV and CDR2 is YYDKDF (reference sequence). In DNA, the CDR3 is TGTGCCACCAGCAGAGATCTGCAGGGGGGGACTGGATATGGCTACACCTTC. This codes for CATSRDLQGGTGYGYTF. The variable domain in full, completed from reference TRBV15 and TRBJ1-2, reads DAMVIQNPRYQVTQFGKPVTLSCSQTLNHNVMYWYQQKSSQAPKLLFHYYDKDFNNEADTPDNFQSRRPNTSFCFLDIRSPGLGDTAMYLCATSRDLQGGTGYGYTFGSGTRLTVV.

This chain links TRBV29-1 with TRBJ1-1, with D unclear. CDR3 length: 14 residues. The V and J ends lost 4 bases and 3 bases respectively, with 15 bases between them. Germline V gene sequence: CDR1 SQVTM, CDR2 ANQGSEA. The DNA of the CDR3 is TGCAGCGTTGCTTGGGCCGTTGCGCACACTGAAGCTTTCTTT. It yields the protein CSVAWAVAHTEAFF.

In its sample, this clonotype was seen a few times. CDR3 sequence reads: CSGTGDDTEAFF. The CDR3 DNA reads TGCAGTGGGACAGGGGATGACACTGAAGCTTTCTTT. J is TRBJ1-1 and V is TRBV20-1; 9 bases line up with TRBD1. CDR1 DFQATT and CDR2 SNEGSKA come from the germline V gene (reference sequence). The CDR3 loop spans 12 amino acids. Trimming cost V 7 bases and J 3 bases; bases outside gene matches: 3.

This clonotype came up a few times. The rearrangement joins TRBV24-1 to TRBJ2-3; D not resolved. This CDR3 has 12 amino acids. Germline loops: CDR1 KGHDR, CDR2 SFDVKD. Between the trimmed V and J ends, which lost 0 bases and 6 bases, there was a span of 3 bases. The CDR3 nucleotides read TGTGCCACCAGTGATTTGGCGGATACGCAGTATTTT. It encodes CATSDLADTQYF.

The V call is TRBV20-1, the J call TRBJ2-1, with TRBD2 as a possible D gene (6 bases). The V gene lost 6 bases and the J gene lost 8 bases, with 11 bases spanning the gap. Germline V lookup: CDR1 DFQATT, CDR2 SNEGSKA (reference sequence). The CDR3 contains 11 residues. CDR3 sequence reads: CSAPGVDEQFF. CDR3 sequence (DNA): TGCAGTGCCCCGGGAGTGGATGAGCAGTTCTTC.

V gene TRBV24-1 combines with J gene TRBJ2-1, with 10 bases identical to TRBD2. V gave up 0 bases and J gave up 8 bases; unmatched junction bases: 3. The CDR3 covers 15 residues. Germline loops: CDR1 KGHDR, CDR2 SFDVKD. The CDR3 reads CATSDLSSGSHEQFF. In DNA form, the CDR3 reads TGTGCCACCAGTGATTTGTCTAGCGGGAGCCATGAGCAGTTCTTC.

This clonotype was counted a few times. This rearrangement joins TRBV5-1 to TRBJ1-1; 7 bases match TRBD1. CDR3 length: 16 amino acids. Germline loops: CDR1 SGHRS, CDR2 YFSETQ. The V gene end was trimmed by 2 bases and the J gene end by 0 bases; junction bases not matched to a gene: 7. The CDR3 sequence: CASSFQTGFMNTEAFF. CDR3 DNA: TGCGCCAGCAGCTTCCAGACAGGGTTCATGAACACTGAAGCTTTCTTT.

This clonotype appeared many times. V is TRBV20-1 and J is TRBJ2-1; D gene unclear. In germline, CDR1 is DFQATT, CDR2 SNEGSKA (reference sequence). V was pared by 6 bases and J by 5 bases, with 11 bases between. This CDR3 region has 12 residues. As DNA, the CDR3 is TGCAGTGCACCTGACCAGGACAATGAGCAGTTCTTC. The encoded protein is CSAPDQDNEQFF.

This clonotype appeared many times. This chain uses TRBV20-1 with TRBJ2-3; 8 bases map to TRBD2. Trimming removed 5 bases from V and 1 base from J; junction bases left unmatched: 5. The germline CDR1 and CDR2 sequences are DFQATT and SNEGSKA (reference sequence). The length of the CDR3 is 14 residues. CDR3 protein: CSAGSGRGTDTQYF. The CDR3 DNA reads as TGCAGTGCTGGGAGCGGGAGAGGCACAGATACGCAGTATTTT.

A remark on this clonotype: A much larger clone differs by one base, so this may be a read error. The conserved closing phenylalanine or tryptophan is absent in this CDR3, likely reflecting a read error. CDR3 protein: CASSRDRERLPQHY. The DNA for the CDR3 is TGTGCCAGCAGTCGCGACAGGGAGCGGTTGCCCCAGCATTAT. This sequence joins TRBV12-3 or TRBV12-4 and TRBJ1-5; 7 bases align to TRBD1. V trimming: 5 bases; J trimming: 9 bases; junction bases outside the gene matches: 10. This CDR3 spans 14 amino acids.

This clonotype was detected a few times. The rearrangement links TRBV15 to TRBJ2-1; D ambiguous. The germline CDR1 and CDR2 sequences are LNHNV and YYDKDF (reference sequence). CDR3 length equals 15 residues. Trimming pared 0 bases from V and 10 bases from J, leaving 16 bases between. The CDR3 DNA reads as TGTGCCACCAGCAGAGATGGATTAAGGGCTTGGGAGCAGTTCTTC. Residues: CATSRDGLRAWEQFF.

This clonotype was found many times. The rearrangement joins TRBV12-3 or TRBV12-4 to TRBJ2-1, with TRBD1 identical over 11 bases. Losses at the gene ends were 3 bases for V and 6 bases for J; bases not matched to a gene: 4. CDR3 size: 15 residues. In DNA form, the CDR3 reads TGTGCCAGCAGTTTCGGACAGGGGGCGGTCAATGAGCAGTTCTTC. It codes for CASSFGQGAVNEQFF.

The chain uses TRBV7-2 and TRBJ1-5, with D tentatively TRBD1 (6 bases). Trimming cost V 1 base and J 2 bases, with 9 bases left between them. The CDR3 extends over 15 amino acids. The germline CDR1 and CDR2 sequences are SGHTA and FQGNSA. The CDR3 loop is CASSLVQGGNQPQHF. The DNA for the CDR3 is TGTGCCAGCAGCTTAGTACAGGGTGGCAATCAGCCCCAGCATTTT. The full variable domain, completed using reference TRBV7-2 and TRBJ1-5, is GAGVSQSPSNKVTEKGKDVELRCDPISGHTALYWYRQSLGQGLEFLIYFQGNSAPDKSGLPSDRFSAERTGGSVSTLTIQRTQQEDSAVYLCASSLVQGGNQPQHFGDGTRLSIL.

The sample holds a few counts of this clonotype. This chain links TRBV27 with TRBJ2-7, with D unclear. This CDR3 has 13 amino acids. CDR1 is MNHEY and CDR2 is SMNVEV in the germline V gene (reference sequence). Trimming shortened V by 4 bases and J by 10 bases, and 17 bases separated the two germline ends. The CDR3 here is CASSSPGSLSQYF. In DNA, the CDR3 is TGTGCCAGCAGTTCCCCCGGCTCCCTGTCTCAGTACTTC.

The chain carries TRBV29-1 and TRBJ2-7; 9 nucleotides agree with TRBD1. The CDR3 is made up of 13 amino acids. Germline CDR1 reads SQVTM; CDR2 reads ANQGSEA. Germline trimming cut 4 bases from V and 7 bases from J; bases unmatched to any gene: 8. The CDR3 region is CSVALDRGFEQYF. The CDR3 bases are TGCAGCGTTGCACTGGACAGGGGCTTTGAGCAGTACTTC.

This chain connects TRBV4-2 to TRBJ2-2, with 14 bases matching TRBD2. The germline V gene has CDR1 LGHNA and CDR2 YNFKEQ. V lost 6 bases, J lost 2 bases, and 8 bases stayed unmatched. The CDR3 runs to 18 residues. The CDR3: CASSPRTSGRFNTGELFF. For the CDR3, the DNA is TGTGCCAGCAGTCCTCGGACTAGCGGGAGGTTCAACACCGGGGAGCTGTTTTTT.

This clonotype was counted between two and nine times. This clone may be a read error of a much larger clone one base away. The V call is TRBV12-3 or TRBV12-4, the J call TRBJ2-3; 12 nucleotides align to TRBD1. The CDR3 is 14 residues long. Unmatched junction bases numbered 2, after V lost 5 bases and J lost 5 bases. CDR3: CASSGTGGEDTQYF. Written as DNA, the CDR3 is TGTGCCAGCAGTGGGACAGGGGGCGAAGATACGCAGTATTTT.